This record covers a single T cell receptor beta chain. The antigen is undetermined. CDR3 length equals 15 residues. After removal of 5 bases from V and 3 bases from J, the junction contained 10 bases not matched to a gene. CDR1 is MNHEY, CDR2 SMNVEV, per germline (reference sequence). The data were obtained in a study of T cell repertoires in cytomegalovirus infection. General study findings and limits: Using cumulative public TCR beta family frequency, the authors identified those who carried CMV together with the relevant HLA. Within the response measured ex vivo, HLA-C-restricted CMV-specific TCR beta clonotypes were dominant.

Via MiXCR, TCRdb re-called the reads, giving one row per CDR3 protein. The repertoire holds some 70,000 distinct CDR3 sequences, with 20% to 25% as singletons. This chain links TRBV27 with TRBJ2-7; 7 bases are shared with TRBD2. The sequence came from a human donor in good health (CMV status not recorded). Some clones in this sample may be carry-over from other donors' samples. The specimen sequenced was PBMCs, sequenced either directly or after in vitro stimulation (not recorded which). The CDR3 loop reads CASSPKGLKLYEQYF. In DNA form, the CDR3 reads TGTGCCAGCAGTCCCAAGGGACTAAAACTCTACGAGCAGTACTTC.